The 28 T cell receptor beta chains below come from one sample, sequenced in a study of cytomegalovirus exposure and HLA in healthy donors. Primers included in the PCR were 60 Vbeta and 13 Jbeta primers. Produced via immunoSEQ multiplex PCR; TCRdb's table is partial and in-frame only. The profile shows more than 95,000 clones, more than 9% of them singletons. The sequencing sample was made of PBMCs. The receptors originated from a young woman in good health and CMV-seropositive.

The V and J genes are TRBV7-8 and TRBJ2-2; no clear D. The CDR3 loop spans 16 amino acids. Germline assignment: CDR1 SGHVS and CDR2 FQNEAQ. Trimming stripped 4 bases from V and 1 base from J, with 13 bases between. CDR3 nucleotide sequence: TGTGCCAGCAGCTACTTAACGACTTTGAACACCGGGGAGCTGTTTTTT. It is translated as CASSYLTTLNTGELFF.

The sample holds many counts of this clone. The chain links TRBV11-3 to TRBJ2-3, with D perhaps TRBD2 (6 bases). The germline V and J ends were trimmed by 3 bases and 4 bases, with 8 bases remaining between them. This CDR3 region has 13 residues. Germline assignment: CDR1 SGHNT and CDR2 YENEEA. For the CDR3, the DNA is TGTGCCAGCAGCTTCGGGGGTGCAGATACGCAGTATTTT. Translation gives CASSFGGADTQYF.

This chain connects TRBV28 to TRBJ1-5, with unresolved D. The germline gives CDR1 MDHEN, CDR2 SYDVKM. V lost 5 bases and J 6 bases, leaving 8 bases between the germline ends. The CDR3 length is 12 residues. CDR3 amino acids: CASSPTGQPQHF. The CDR3 nucleotides are TGTGCCAGCAGTCCCACTGGTCAGCCCCAGCATTTT.

V is TRBV4-2 and J is TRBJ2-3, with TRBD2 matching 9 bases. This CDR3 region has 17 residues. In germline, CDR1 is LGHNA, CDR2 YNFKEQ. V shed 0 bases, J shed 5 bases, and the junction held 9 bases outside the gene matches. CDR3 bases: TGTGCCAGCAGCCAAGAGGGGAGGCTAGCGGGAAAAGATACGCAGTATTTT. It specifies CASSQEGRLAGKDTQYF.

This chain uses TRBV6-5 with TRBJ2-7; 8 bases line up with TRBD2. The CDR3 covers 16 residues. After removal of 0 bases from V and 0 bases from J, the junction contained 4 bases not matched to a gene. Germline values: CDR1 MNHEY, CDR2 SVGAGI. This CDR3 reads CASSYSGAGGSYEQYF. Written as DNA, the CDR3 is TGTGCCAGCAGTTACTCTGGGGCGGGAGGCTCCTACGAGCAGTACTTC.

The chain uses TRBV15 and TRBJ1-5; TRBD1 agrees at 10 bases. The CDR3 has 24 residues. The V segment lost 0 bases and the J segment 0 bases; nucleotides outside the gene matches: 23. The germline V gene has CDR1 LNHNV and CDR2 YYDKDF (reference sequence). The CDR3 is CATSRELVFGFRTGGFVSNQPQHF. CDR3 nucleotide sequence: TGTGCCACCAGCAGAGAATTAGTATTTGGGTTTCGGACAGGGGGATTCGTTAGCAATCAGCCCCAGCATTTT.

This clone was counted a few times. The chain employs TRBV7-9 and TRBJ1-1, with a weak D call TRBD1 (6 bases). The V gene's germline CDR1 is SEHNR and CDR2 FQNEAQ (reference sequence). CDR3 length equals 14 residues. With 1 base removed from V and 4 bases from J, the gap between germline ends came to 10 bases. The CDR3 nucleotides read TGTGCCAGCAGCTTAGAGGGGGTCATCACTGAAGCTTTCTTT. Protein product: CASSLEGVITEAFF.

This clone was observed a few times. This chain connects TRBV18 to TRBJ2-6; D gene uncertain. The ends were cut back, 2 bases at V and 0 bases at J, with 8 bases in the middle. The CDR3 contains 16 residues. Germline assignment: CDR1 KGHSH and CDR2 LQKENI. The CDR3 coding sequence is TGTGCCAGCTCACCAGCGCCGGGCTCTGGGGCCAACGTCCTGACTTTC. It specifies CASSPAPGSGANVLTF.

V and J are TRBV18 and TRBJ2-7; unclear D gene. The CDR3 length is 14 residues. Trimming removed 3 bases from V and 2 bases from J, with 11 bases in between. Germline V gene sequence: CDR1 KGHSH, CDR2 LQKENI. This CDR3 reads CASSPPGHPYEQYF. The CDR3 DNA is TGTGCCAGCTCACCTCCGGGTCATCCCTACGAGCAGTACTTC.

J is TRBJ2-1 and V is TRBV7-3; 15 bases line up with TRBD2. V lost 4 bases to trimming and J lost 7 bases; unmatched junction nucleotides: 5. The CDR3 loop spans 16 amino acids. Germline CDR1 reads SGHTA; CDR2 reads FQGTGA. CDR3 sequence (DNA): TGTGCCAGCAGCTCAGTCGGACTAGCGGGAGGGAATGAGCAGTTCTTC. Residues: CASSSVGLAGGNEQFF.

This clone was picked up a small number of times. The V and J genes are TRBV30 and TRBJ2-2; 7 bases align to TRBD2. This CDR3 comprises 13 residues. Per germline, CDR1 GTSNPN and CDR2 SVGIG (reference sequence). V shed 8 bases and J 3 bases; nucleotides not matched to a gene: 6. CDR3 nucleotide sequence: TGTGCCACCGGGACTACCCACACCGGGGAGCTGTTTTTT. Protein: CATGTTHTGELFF.

This chain links TRBV13 with TRBJ2-5; D unresolved. The germline CDR1 and CDR2 sequences are PRHDT and FYEKMQ (reference sequence). This CDR3 has 13 residues. The V gene lost 2 bases and the J gene lost 4 bases, with 8 bases spanning the gap. CDR3 protein: CASSLLELETQYF. The CDR3 DNA follows: TGTGCCAGCAGCTTATTAGAACTAGAGACCCAGTACTTC.

This clone turned up a few times. The chain has TRBV7-3 and TRBJ1-5; 7 bases align to TRBD1. Germline-derived CDR1 and CDR2 are SGHTA and FQGTGA. The CDR3 is made up of 13 amino acids. J gave up 6 bases and V 5 bases, and 4 bases lay outside the gene matches. CDR3 sequence: CASSDRVVQPQHF. CDR3 bases: TGTGCCAGCAGCGACAGGGTCGTTCAGCCCCAGCATTTT.

This clone has only a few counts. The chain links TRBV2 to TRBJ1-5; possible D gene TRBD1, 5 bases. The V end lost 6 bases, the J end lost 8 bases, and 14 bases lay between the germline ends. The CDR3 extends over 13 amino acids. Germline CDR1 is SNHLY and CDR2 is FYNNEI. In DNA, the CDR3 is TGTGCCAGCAGGGGGCCTCCGGGGGAGCCCCAGCATTTT. Translating it yields CASRGPPGEPQHF.

This chain connects TRBV19 to TRBJ1-2; D is uncertain. Germline-derived CDR1 and CDR2 are LNHDA and SQIVND (reference sequence). This CDR3 region has 15 residues. Trimming pared 3 bases from V and 4 bases from J, leaving 15 bases between. Here the CDR3 reads CASSMRGEAPYGYTF. CDR3 nucleotides: TGTGCCAGTAGTATGCGCGGCGAAGCCCCCTATGGCTACACCTTC. Filled out from reference TRBV19 and TRBJ1-2, the complete variable domain reads DGGITQSPKYLFRKEGQNVTLSCEQNLNHDAMYWYRQDPGQGLRLIYYSQIVNDFQKGDIAEGYSVSREKKESFPLTVTSAQKNPTAFYLCASSMRGEAPYGYTFGSGTRLTVV.

The chain employs TRBV28 and TRBJ1-1; D ambiguous. Trimming shortened V by 8 bases and J by 6 bases, and 10 bases separated the two germline ends. Germline assignment: CDR1 MDHEN and CDR2 SYDVKM. This CDR3 has 11 amino acids. The CDR3 is CASGGEPEAFF. CDR3 DNA: TGTGCCAGCGGCGGGGAACCTGAAGCTTTCTTT.

The J gene is TRBJ1-2, the V gene TRBV13; 10 bases agree with TRBD1. CDR1 and CDR2 (germline): PRHDT, FYEKMQ (reference sequence). The trim removed 5 bases at V and 12 bases at J, leaving 6 bases unmatched. The CDR3 extends over 12 amino acids. In nucleotides, the CDR3 is TGTGCCAGCAGCCTCGACAGGGGGCAAGACACCTTC. Amino acids: CASSLDRGQDTF.

This clone was detected a few times. The rearrangement joins TRBV5-1 to TRBJ1-1; 7 bases match TRBD1. The ends lost 9 bases at V and 1 base at J; junction bases unmatched: 9. Germline-derived CDR1 and CDR2 are SGHRS and YFSETQ. This CDR3 region has 14 residues. For the CDR3, the DNA is TGCGCCAACAGTCGACAGGGCCAGAACACTGAAGCTTTCTTT. It is translated as CANSRQGQNTEAFF. The complete variable domain, with remaining parts taken from reference TRBV5-1 and TRBJ1-1, reads KAGVTQTPRYLIKTRGQQVTLSCSPISGHRSVSWYQQTPGQGLQFLFEYFSETQRNKGNFPGRFSGRQFSNSRSEMNVSTLELGDSALYLCANSRQGQNTEAFFGQGTRLTVV.

Only a few counts were recorded for this clone. The chain links TRBV5-1 to TRBJ1-1; 7 bases fit TRBD1. There are 13 residues in the CDR3. V gave up 2 bases and J gave up 7 bases; unmatched junction bases: 5. The germline CDR1 and CDR2 sequences are SGHRS and YFSETQ. CDR3 region: CASSFDRANEAFF. CDR3 nucleotide sequence: TGCGCCAGCAGCTTCGACAGGGCTAATGAAGCTTTCTTT.

V usage is TRBV2 and J usage is TRBJ2-1; the D is unclear. The CDR3 length is 13 residues. Trimming shortened V by 3 bases and J by 5 bases, and 8 bases separated the two germline ends. CDR1 and CDR2 (germline): SNHLY, FYNNEI. The CDR3 nucleotides read TGTGCCAGCAGTGACGTTCGAGACAATGAGCAGTTCTTC. As protein: CASSDVRDNEQFF.

The J gene is TRBJ1-5, the V gene TRBV28; 8 positions agree with TRBD1. Looked up from germline, CDR1 is MDHEN and CDR2 is SYDVKM. V trimming: 8 bases; J trimming: 6 bases; junction bases outside the gene matches: 6. The CDR3 length is 13 residues. In nucleotides, the CDR3 is TGTGCCAGCGGAACAGGGGGTAGTCAGCCCCAGCATTTT. It translates to CASGTGGSQPQHF.

V gene TRBV9 combines with J gene TRBJ1-1; 8 bases line up with TRBD1. CDR3 length equals 14 residues. V was pared by 4 bases and J by 4 bases, with 6 bases of the junction left unmatched. CDR1 and CDR2 from the germline V gene are SGDLS and YYNGEE. The CDR3 nucleotides are TGTGCCAGCAGCACAGGGACAGGAAGCACTGAAGCTTTCTTT. Protein sequence: CASSTGTGSTEAFF. Full variable domain (remainder filled in from reference TRBV9 and TRBJ1-1): DSGVTQTPKHLITATGQRVTLRCSPRSGDLSVYWYQQSLDQGLQFLIQYYNGEERAKGNILERFSAQQFPDLHSELNLSSLELGDSALYFCASSTGTGSTEAFFGQGTRLTVV.

The chain carries TRBV11-3 and TRBJ1-4; D gene unclear. The CDR3 runs to 14 residues. Germline lookup yields CDR1 SGHNT and CDR2 YENEEA. V was clipped by 0 bases and J by 8 bases, with 10 bases between them. Here the CDR3 DNA reads TGTGCCAGCAGCTTAGACCGCGCTAGCGAAAAACTGTTTTTT. Protein sequence: CASSLDRASEKLFF.

This clone was counted a few times. V and J are TRBV6-5 and TRBJ1-1, with D unresolved. The germline V gene encodes CDR1 MNHEY and CDR2 SVGAGI. The V gene lost 5 bases and the J gene lost 5 bases, with 12 bases spanning the gap. CDR3 length equals 13 residues. CDR3 region: CASSAPGWTEAFF. In nucleotides, the CDR3 is TGTGCCAGCAGTGCCCCGGGGTGGACTGAAGCTTTCTTT.

This clone was picked up a small number of times. V usage is TRBV7-9 and J usage is TRBJ2-7; D is perhaps TRBD2 (6 bases). The CDR3 sequence is 14 residues long. Germline V gives CDR1 SEHNR, CDR2 FQNEAQ (reference sequence). V dropped 4 bases and J dropped 3 bases, with 13 bases sitting between them. CDR3 bases: TGTGCCAGCAGCTCCTCTAGCGTGAACTACGAGCAGTACTTC. It codes for CASSSSSVNYEQYF.

This clone was seen a handful of times. The rearrangement links TRBV5-1 to TRBJ2-5, with D perhaps TRBD2 (6 bases). CDR3 size: 15 residues. Per the germline V gene, CDR1 is SGHRS and CDR2 is YFSETQ. With 2 bases removed from V and 5 bases from J, the gap between germline ends came to 16 bases. CDR3 residues: CASSFAGWAGETQYF. For the CDR3, the DNA is TGCGCCAGCAGCTTCGCGGGATGGGCTGGGGAGACCCAGTACTTC.

This clone was seen only a few times. The genes are TRBV30 and TRBJ2-7; 8 bases line up with TRBD2. With V trimmed by 5 bases and J by 1 base, 4 bases remained unmatched. Germline V gene sequence: CDR1 GTSNPN, CDR2 SVGIG (reference sequence). This CDR3 has 13 amino acids. The CDR3 sequence is CAWEREKSYEQYF. The CDR3 region has the DNA TGTGCCTGGGAGCGGGAGAAATCCTACGAGCAGTACTTC. The full variable domain, in which reference TRBV30 and TRBJ2-7 provide the parts outside the CDR3, is SQTIHQWPATLVQPVGSPLSLECTVEGTSNPNLYWYRQAAGRGLQLLFYSVGIGQISSEVPQNLSASRPQDRQFILSSKKLLLSDSGFYLCAWEREKSYEQYFGPGTRLTVT.

The chain employs TRBV30 and TRBJ2-2, with unresolved D. CDR1 is GTSNPN and CDR2 is SVGIG in the germline V gene (reference sequence). With 3 bases removed from V and 1 base from J, the gap between germline ends came to 3 bases. The CDR3 runs 12 residues. The chain's CDR3 is CAWSQNTGELFF. The DNA of the CDR3 is TGTGCCTGGAGCCAGAACACCGGGGAGCTGTTTTTT. Together with reference TRBV30 and TRBJ2-2, the CDR3 gives the full variable domain: SQTIHQWPATLVQPVGSPLSLECTVEGTSNPNLYWYRQAAGRGLQLLFYSVGIGQISSEVPQNLSASRPQDRQFILSSKKLLLSDSGFYLCAWSQNTGELFFGEGSRLTVL.